The 23 T cell receptor beta chains presented below share a single source sample, sequenced in a study of vaccination and CD4 T cells after COVID-19. Their target antigens are unknown. The treatment here: approximately nine-day PBMC culture with coronavirus spike peptide pools or control peptides (ViraFEST assay). Cultured CD4+ T cell DNA underwent sequencing with the Oncomine TCR Beta short-read assay. TCRdb called the PCR reads again in MiXCR, with one record for every CDR3 protein. Of 11,000 to 15,000 distinct CDR3 sequences in the sample, 50% to 65% were seen once. The specimen comprised CD4+ T cells from blood, cultured in vitro, sampled before SARS-CoV-2 vaccination. All receptors come from a human donor who had recovered from COVID-19.

The V gene is TRBV12-3 or TRBV12-4, the J gene TRBJ2-5; D unresolved. The CDR3 sequence is 13 residues long. V lost 4 bases, J lost 2 bases, and 8 bases lay in between. The CDR3 bases are TGTGCCAGCAGTTCAGCCTGGCAAGAGACCCAGTACTTC. Amino acid sequence: CASSSAWQETQYF.

Notes on this clonotype: Germline is not matched at one junction end, which may reflect a read error. This sequence joins TRBV18 and TRBJ2-3, with a tentative D call TRBD1 (6 bases). Germline V gene sequence: CDR1 KGHSH, CDR2 LQKENI. The CDR3 sequence is 13 residues long. As DNA, the CDR3 is TGTGCCAGCTTACCACAGGGCGCAGATACGCAGTATTTT. Its protein is CASLPQGADTQYF.

This chain's CDR3 is CASQNSGANVLTF. CDR3 nucleotide sequence: TGTGCCAGCCAAAACTCTGGGGCCAACGTCCTGACTTTC. The chain carries TRBV6-1 and TRBJ2-6; D gene uncertain. Trimming took off 8 bases at V and 0 bases at J, with 5 bases between the two ends. The CDR3 runs 13 residues. Germline V CDR1 and CDR2: MNHNS, SASEGT.

There are a few counts of this clonotype. The V gene is TRBV20-1, the J gene TRBJ2-5, with D possibly TRBD1 on 6 matching bases. Between the trimmed V and J ends, which lost 4 bases and 5 bases, there was a span of 14 bases. The CDR3 has 13 amino acids. Germline values: CDR1 DFQATT, CDR2 SNEGSKA (reference sequence). The CDR3 coding sequence is TGCAGTGCTAAAACCGGGACAATCGAGACCCAGTACTTC. It codes for CSAKTGTIETQYF.

V usage is TRBV7-8 and J usage is TRBJ2-1; D not resolved. Germline assignment: CDR1 SGHVS and CDR2 FQNEAQ. The CDR3 has 12 amino acids. Trimming stripped 8 bases from V and 9 bases from J, with 14 bases between. CDR3 in amino acids: CASGKNSGEQFF. The CDR3 nucleotides are TGTGCCAGCGGAAAAAATTCCGGTGAGCAGTTCTTC. The whole variable domain, filled in from reference TRBV7-8 and TRBJ2-1, reads GAGVSQSPRYKVAKRGQDVALRCDPISGHVSLFWYQQALGQGPEFLTYFQNEAQLDKSGLPSDRFFAERPEGSVSTLKIQRTQQEDSAVYLCASGKNSGEQFFGPGTRLTVL.

The gene calls are TRBV27 and TRBJ2-3; 10 bases align to TRBD2. Germline CDR1 is MNHEY and CDR2 is SMNVEV (reference sequence). The CDR3 contains 17 residues. J was trimmed by 8 bases and V by 5 bases; bases with no gene match: 16. DNA of the CDR3: TGTGCCAGCAGTCCCAGGACTAGCGGAGCCGATGTTGTTACGCAGTATTTT. Amino acids: CASSPRTSGADVVTQYF.

The chain uses TRBV20-1 and TRBJ2-3, with no clear D. The CDR3 spans 16 residues. Germline CDR1 DFQATT, CDR2 SNEGSKA (reference sequence). V was pared by 3 bases and J by 6 bases, with 22 bases between. The CDR3 region is CSARGNDWFIEDTQYF. CDR3 nucleotide sequence: TGCAGTGCTAGGGGGAACGACTGGTTTATAGAGGATACGCAGTATTTT.

V and J are TRBV20-1 and TRBJ1-4, with D possibly matching TRBD1 (6 bases). V was trimmed by 6 bases and J by 4 bases, leaving 12 bases between them. Germline CDR1 and CDR2: DFQATT and SNEGSKA (reference sequence). This CDR3 spans 13 amino acids. The CDR3 DNA follows: TGCAGTGCCCCAGGGGACGATAATGAAAAACTGTTTTTT. Protein product: CSAPGDDNEKLFF.

This clonotype was seen once. One end of the junction fails to match germline, which may point to a read error. The chain recombines TRBV7-7 with TRBJ2-2; 12 bases align to TRBD2. The CDR3 consists of 15 residues. Germline CDR1 SSHAT, CDR2 FNYEAQ (reference sequence). The CDR3 DNA follows: TGTGCTAGCAGGAGACTAGCGGGAGACACCGGGGAGCTGTTTTTT. Encoded protein: CASRRLAGDTGELFF.

The chain recombines TRBV5-1 with TRBJ1-2; no clear D gene. CDR3 length: 13 amino acids. V was clipped by 4 bases and J by 8 bases, with 15 bases between them. The germline CDR1 and CDR2 sequences are SGHRS and YFSETQ. In DNA, the CDR3 is TGCGCCAGCAGCCCGGGAGTCCCCCGGGGCTACACCTTC. Translation: CASSPGVPRGYTF.

This rearrangement joins TRBV28 to TRBJ1-3; 10 nucleotides line up with TRBD1. Unmatched junction bases numbered 8, after V lost 5 bases and J lost 10 bases. CDR3 length equals 14 residues. Germline CDR1 and CDR2: MDHEN and SYDVKM. CDR3 sequence reads: CASSGQGGQRTIYF. The DNA of the CDR3 is TGTGCCAGCAGTGGACAGGGGGGGCAAAGGACCATATATTTT.

This clonotype was observed a few times. J is TRBJ2-3 and V is TRBV20-1; TRBD2 is a possible D gene (6 bases). With 1 base removed from V and 0 bases from J, the gap between germline ends came to 11 bases. Germline values: CDR1 DFQATT, CDR2 SNEGSKA (reference sequence). The CDR3 is made up of 15 amino acids. This CDR3 is CSARVAGTSTDTQYF. The CDR3, as DNA: TGCAGTGCTAGAGTGGCGGGAACTAGCACAGATACGCAGTATTTT.

The chain links TRBV12-3 or TRBV12-4 to TRBJ1-2; D uncertain. CDR3 length: 12 residues. V gave up 6 bases and J gave up 0 bases, with 5 bases separating them. The CDR3: CASRISNYGYTF. The CDR3 nucleotides read TGTGCCAGCAGGATATCTAACTATGGCTACACCTTC.

This clonotype has just a few counts. The gene calls are TRBV20-1 and TRBJ2-7; TRBD2 aligns across 8 bases. CDR3 size: 15 residues. V gave up 5 bases and J gave up 3 bases; unmatched junction bases: 12. Germline V CDR1 and CDR2: DFQATT, SNEGSKA (reference sequence). Written as DNA, the CDR3 is TGCAGTGCTGGACTCCCACTAGCGGACCACTACGAGCAGTACTTC. Translating it yields CSAGLPLADHYEQYF.

This clonotype was seen a few times. The chain has TRBV6-1 and TRBJ2-3; D is unresolved. CDR3 length: 13 residues. Germline CDR1 and CDR2: MNHNS and SASEGT. Trimming took off 3 bases at V and 7 bases at J, with 11 bases between the two ends. The CDR3 region is CASSEADLNTQYF. CDR3 nucleotides: TGTGCCAGCAGTGAGGCGGACCTGAATACGCAGTATTTT.

The rearrangement uses TRBV7-2 and TRBJ2-5, with D possibly TRBD2 on 6 matching bases. This CDR3 has 15 amino acids. V dropped 4 bases and J dropped 1 base, with 13 bases sitting between them. CDR1 SGHTA and CDR2 FQGNSA come from the germline V gene. For the CDR3, the DNA is TGTGCCAGCAGCTCCATGGGGGGTTCCCAAGAGACCCAGTACTTC. Translation gives CASSSMGGSQETQYF.

The V and J genes are TRBV24-1 and TRBJ2-5, with D unclear. With 4 bases removed from V and 0 bases from J, the gap between germline ends came to 8 bases. The germline V gene has CDR1 KGHDR and CDR2 SFDVKD. The CDR3 extends over 14 amino acids. Here the CDR3 DNA reads TGTGCCACCAGTGACGTCGGGTACCAAGAGACCCAGTACTTC. It encodes CATSDVGYQETQYF.

The chain is built from TRBV30 and TRBJ1-3; D might be TRBD1 (6 bases). The ends were cut back, 8 bases at V and 6 bases at J, with 14 bases in the middle. The CDR3 runs to 12 residues. The V gene's germline CDR1 is GTSNPN and CDR2 SVGIG (reference sequence). The CDR3 sequence: CATGGGENTIYF. CDR3 nucleotides: TGTGCCACGGGAGGGGGTGAAAACACCATATATTTT.

The chain has TRBV2 and TRBJ2-7; no definite D call. The CDR3 consists of 11 residues. In germline, CDR1 is SNHLY, CDR2 FYNNEI. V was pared by 0 bases and J by 4 bases, with 1 base between. CDR3 region: CASSEAYEQYF. CDR3 in DNA: TGTGCCAGCAGTGAAGCGTACGAGCAGTACTTC.

This chain connects TRBV6-1 to TRBJ1-1; unclear D gene. The CDR3 runs to 14 residues. Trimming stripped 5 bases from V and 8 bases from J, with 18 bases between. Looked up from germline, CDR1 is MNHNS and CDR2 is SASEGT. The CDR3 DNA is TGTGCCAGCAGTCGATCCTCGCCCCGCTCCGAAGCTTTCTTT. Its protein is CASSRSSPRSEAFF.

This clonotype was counted a few times. V usage is TRBV2 and J usage is TRBJ1-1; no reliable D call. Germline CDR1 is SNHLY and CDR2 is FYNNEI. Deletions cut 6 bases from V and 1 base from J, with 9 bases between. The CDR3 is made up of 13 amino acids. CDR3 sequence: CASRWNQNTEAFF. The DNA for the CDR3 is TGTGCCAGCAGGTGGAACCAGAACACTGAAGCTTTCTTT.

The CDR3 region has the DNA TGTGCCAGCAGTTTTTCGTGGCTAGCGGAACTAAATGAGCAGTTCTTC. Protein sequence: CASSFSWLAELNEQFF. The chain has TRBV27 and TRBJ2-1, with 7 bases identical to TRBD2. Trimming at V came to 3 bases and at J to 7 bases, leaving 12 bases not matched to a gene. The CDR3 extends over 16 amino acids. Germline values: CDR1 MNHEY, CDR2 SMNVEV (reference sequence).

There are a few counts of this clonotype. This sequence joins TRBV11-2 and TRBJ1-1, with TRBD1 matching 10 bases. This CDR3 spans 17 amino acids. Trimming at V came to 0 bases and at J to 1 base, leaving 5 bases not matched to a gene. The V gene's germline CDR1 is SGHAT and CDR2 FQNNGV. CDR3 region: CASSLDSGQGWNTEAFF. In DNA form, the CDR3 reads TGTGCCAGCAGCTTAGATTCGGGACAGGGGTGGAACACTGAAGCTTTCTTT.